The 32 T cell receptor beta chains reported below all come from one sample, sequenced in a study of somatic mutations in cytotoxic T cells in rheumatoid arthritis (dated by TCRdb to the late 2010s). Receptor amplification or capture employed the immunoSEQ multiplex PCR assay. TCRdb took this table from immuneACCESS and kept in-frame rearrangements with V and J called. Such tables lack part of the clones; where checked against another copy, unresolved V genes explain under half of the gap, and the rest is unexplained. Here the sample has 15,000 to 20,000 clones; 77% occur a single time. The ten largest clones represent approximately 10% of the sample. Sequencing was performed on CD8+ T cells sorted from blood. These receptors all come from an adult with rheumatoid arthritis.

The rearrangement joins TRBV2 to TRBJ1-1; TRBD1 agrees at 7 bases. V lost 10 bases and J lost 3; bases outside the gene matches: 8. CDR1 and CDR2 from the germline V gene are SNHLY and FYNNEI. The CDR3 sequence is 13 residues long. The CDR3 bases are TGTGCCAACCGACCGGACAGGTACACTGAAGCTTTCTTT. This codes for CANRPDRYTEAFF. Together with reference TRBV2 and TRBJ1-1, the CDR3 gives the full variable domain: EPEVTQTPSHQVTQMGQEVILRCVPISNHLYFYWYRQILGQKVEFLVSFYNNEISEKSEIFDDQFSVERPDGSNFTLKIRSTKLEDSAMYFCANRPDRYTEAFFGQGTRLTVV.

This clone was counted between two and nine times. The chain combines TRBV28 with TRBJ2-1; 8 bases line up with TRBD2. Germline CDR1 and CDR2: MDHEN and SYDVKM. Trimming took 7 bases from V and 9 from J; bases not matched to a gene: 8. The CDR3 runs 13 residues. CDR3 sequence reads: CASTTGGAGEQFF. CDR3 nucleotide sequence: TGTGCCAGCACAACGGGGGGGGCCGGTGAGCAGTTCTTC.

This clone appeared a few times. This chain connects TRBV28 to TRBJ1-4, with D hard to call. The germline V and J ends were trimmed by 5 bases and 4 bases, with 14 bases remaining between them. The CDR3 spans 15 residues. CDR1 is MDHEN, CDR2 SYDVKM, per germline. CDR3 sequence (DNA): TGTGCCAGCAGTCCCCGGGCCCTTCTTAATGAAAAACTGTTTTTT. Translating it yields CASSPRALLNEKLFF.

The V and J genes are TRBV5-6 and TRBJ1-2; D possibly corresponds to TRBD1 (5 bases). Germline V gene sequence: CDR1 SGHDT, CDR2 YYEEEE. V dropped 1 base and J dropped 7 bases, with 14 bases sitting between them. The CDR3 extends over 14 amino acids. CDR3 residues: CASSLWGVGFGYTF. The CDR3, as DNA: TGTGCCAGCAGCTTGTGGGGGGTGGGGTTTGGCTACACCTTC.

The CDR3 region has the DNA TGCGCCAGCAGTGAGTCTCTCTCAGGTCCGCGGGGCAAAGAGACCCAGTACTTC. This codes for CASSESLSGPRGKETQYF. The gene calls are TRBV10-1 and TRBJ2-5; D may be TRBD2 (6 bases). Trimming cost V 0 bases and J 3 bases, with 20 bases left between them. This CDR3 contains 18 residues. CDR1 and CDR2 (germline): WNHNN, SYGVQD (reference sequence).

The CDR3 DNA reads TGTGCCAGCAGCCAAGGTCACCCAGGAGGGGCGATTGGAAACACCATATATTTT. It is translated as CASSQGHPGGAIGNTIYF. The chain recombines TRBV14 with TRBJ1-3, with a tentative D call TRBD1 (5 bases). CDR3 length: 18 residues. In germline, CDR1 is SGHDN, CDR2 FVKESK. V lost 1 base and J lost 3, with 19 bases in between.

The rearrangement links TRBV2 to TRBJ1-5; TRBD1 might be the D (5 bases). The CDR3 is made up of 17 amino acids. Germline CDR1 and CDR2: SNHLY and FYNNEI. V lost 6 bases and J 2 bases, leaving 20 bases between the germline ends. CDR3: CASRPRAPGTGNQPQHF. The CDR3 nucleotides read TGTGCCAGCAGGCCCAGGGCCCCCGGGACGGGCAATCAGCCCCAGCATTTT. Based on the CDR3 plus reference TRBV2 and TRBJ1-5, the full variable domain is EPEVTQTPSHQVTQMGQEVILRCVPISNHLYFYWYRQILGQKVEFLVSFYNNEISEKSEIFDDQFSVERPDGSNFTLKIRSTKLEDSAMYFCASRPRAPGTGNQPQHFGDGTRLSIL.

The chain is built from TRBV10-3 and TRBJ2-5; D gene unclear. Germline V gene sequence: CDR1 ENHRY, CDR2 SYGVKD. The CDR3 runs to 14 residues. The V and J ends lost 0 bases and 5 bases respectively, with 10 bases between them. The DNA for the CDR3 is TGTGCCATCAGTGAGTCAACAAGGGTTGAGACCCAGTACTTC. Translating it yields CAISESTRVETQYF.

This chain links TRBV10-3 with TRBJ2-2, with D tentatively TRBD1 or TRBD2 (5 bases each). This CDR3 is built from 15 residues. Trimming cost V 6 bases and J 5 bases, with 16 bases left between them. Germline CDR1 reads ENHRY; CDR2 reads SYGVKD. CDR3 residues: CAISSRVRGTGELFF. DNA for the CDR3: TGTGCCATCAGCTCCAGGGTCCGGGGTACCGGGGAGCTGTTTTTT.

This chain joins TRBV4-1 and TRBJ2-4; D remains unclear. CDR1 is MGHRA, CDR2 YSYEKL, per germline. Trimming removed 1 base at V and 1 base at J, with 11 bases between. The CDR3 runs 16 residues. The CDR3 nucleotides are TGCGCCAGCAGCCAAGGTCCACTCAATGCCAAAAACATTCAGTACTTC. It specifies CASSQGPLNAKNIQYF.

The V call is TRBV6-1, the J call TRBJ1-5; TRBD1 matches 7 bases. V gave up 7 bases and J gave up 7 bases; unmatched junction bases: 13. The germline V gene has CDR1 MNHNS and CDR2 SASEGT. CDR3 length: 15 residues. CDR3 nucleotides: TGTGCCAGCACCGACCCGGACAGGCCCACCCAGCCCCAGCATTTT. It codes for CASTDPDRPTQPQHF.

A note on this clone: The junction differs from germline at one of its ends, possibly a read error. The rearrangement joins TRBV2 to TRBJ1-3, with a weak D call TRBD1 (6 bases). The V gene's germline CDR1 is SNHLY and CDR2 FYNNEI. This CDR3 has 14 residues. As DNA, the CDR3 is TGTGCCAGCAGCGAAGAACAGGGATTGAACACCATATATTTT. As protein: CASSEEQGLNTIYF.

The CDR3 loop is CASSDSGGEATGELFF. The CDR3 nucleotides are TGTGCCAGCAGTGACTCCGGCGGCGAGGCCACCGGGGAGCTGTTTTTT. The chain couples TRBV6-4 to TRBJ2-2; no definite D call. V was pared by 0 bases and J by 4 bases, with 12 bases between. Germline-derived CDR1 and CDR2 are MRHNA and SNTAGT. This CDR3 is built from 16 residues.

The table lists this clone with a few counts. The rearrangement joins TRBV2 to TRBJ2-5; either TRBD1 or TRBD2 may fit D (6 bases each). The CDR3 loop spans 18 amino acids. V lost 1 base and J lost 0, with 18 bases in between. Per the germline V gene, CDR1 is SNHLY and CDR2 is FYNNEI. CDR3: CASSEVAGGDNNQETQYF. CDR3 sequence (DNA): TGTGCCAGCAGTGAAGTAGCCGGCGGGGACAACAACCAAGAGACCCAGTACTTC.

Within the sample, this clone is medium-sized. The V call is TRBV10-3, the J call TRBJ2-3; 7 positions agree with TRBD1. Germline assignment: CDR1 ENHRY and CDR2 SYGVKD. The CDR3 contains 15 residues. The ends lost 2 bases at V and 2 bases at J; junction bases unmatched: 4. The CDR3 DNA follows: TGTGCCATCAGTGAGGGCCAGGGGGACACAGATACGCAGTATTTT. Protein sequence: CAISEGQGDTDTQYF.

This clone was picked up one time. The rearrangement uses TRBV7-2 and TRBJ2-5, with TRBD1 matching over 7 bases. The CDR3 totals 16 residues. Germline loops: CDR1 SGHTA, CDR2 FQGNSA. V shed 4 bases and J 1 base; nucleotides not matched to a gene: 9. CDR3 region: CASSSRQGYSQETQYF. For the CDR3, the DNA is TGTGCCAGCAGCTCCCGACAGGGCTATAGCCAAGAGACCCAGTACTTC.

This chain uses TRBV27 with TRBJ1-5; D remains unclear. The germline V gene has CDR1 MNHEY and CDR2 SMNVEV (reference sequence). Trimming cost V 0 bases and J 5 bases, with 14 bases left between them. The CDR3 consists of 16 residues. The CDR3 DNA reads TGTGCCAGCAGTTTATCTACCGGCTTGTCCCATCAGCCCCAGCATTTT. Its translation is CASSLSTGLSHQPQHF.

The chain couples TRBV7-8 to TRBJ2-7; tentative D call: TRBD1 (5 bases). Trimming took off 2 bases at V and 0 bases at J, with 23 bases between the two ends. The CDR3 is 19 residues long. Germline V lookup: CDR1 SGHVS, CDR2 FQNEAQ. This chain's CDR3 is CASSLLGHNMISSSYEQYF. Here the CDR3 DNA reads TGTGCCAGCAGCTTACTAGGACATAACATGATTTCGAGCTCCTACGAGCAGTACTTC.

The V and J genes are TRBV5-4 and TRBJ2-3, with a weak D call TRBD2 (6 bases). This CDR3 region has 13 residues. V was pared by 4 bases and J by 5 bases, with 11 bases between. CDR1 SGHNT and CDR2 YYREEE come from the germline V gene (reference sequence). CDR3 sequence reads: CASSPGGGDTQYF. The CDR3 DNA reads as TGTGCCAGCAGCCCTGGGGGAGGAGATACGCAGTATTTT. Variable domain in full (rest from reference TRBV5-4 and TRBJ2-3): ETGVTQSPTHLIKTRGQQVTLRCSSQSGHNTVSWYQQALGQGPQFIFQYYREEENGRGNFPPRFSGLQFPNYSSELNVNALELDDSALYLCASSPGGGDTQYFGPGTRLTVL.

This chain joins TRBV4-1 and TRBJ2-2; the match to TRBD2 covers 15 bases. The germline V gene has CDR1 MGHRA and CDR2 YSYEKL. The CDR3 extends over 19 amino acids. V lost 3 bases, J lost 2 bases, and 7 bases stayed unmatched. CDR3 loop: CASSHPGTSGGPNTGELFF. The CDR3 bases are TGCGCCAGCAGCCATCCCGGGACTAGCGGGGGGCCCAACACCGGGGAGCTGTTTTTT.

This clone is judged medium-sized. The rearrangement uses TRBV11-2 and TRBJ1-5; 8 bases are shared with TRBD1. J gave up 4 bases and V 1 base, and 6 bases lay outside the gene matches. The V gene's germline CDR1 is SGHAT and CDR2 FQNNGV. This CDR3 region has 16 residues. The CDR3 DNA sequence: TGTGCCAGCAGCTTAGGCCCGGACAGGGAAAATCAGCCCCAGCATTTT. Translating gives CASSLGPDRENQPQHF.

This clone showed up just a few times. The chain employs TRBV7-8 and TRBJ1-5, with D tentatively TRBD1 (5 bases). V lost 6 bases, J lost 2 bases, and 11 bases lay in between. Germline CDR1 is SGHVS and CDR2 is FQNEAQ. This CDR3 spans 14 amino acids. The CDR3 region has the DNA TGTGCCAGCAGGCCCGGGGGGGGCAATCAGCCCCAGCATTTT. This codes for CASRPGGGNQPQHF.

This chain links TRBV28 with TRBJ2-1, with TRBD2 identical over 9 bases. The CDR3 contains 15 residues. The J segment lost 6 bases and the V segment lost 6 bases, leaving 9 bases of the junction unmatched. Germline V gene lookup returns CDR1 MDHEN and CDR2 SYDVKM. CDR3 sequence (DNA): TGTGCCAGCAGGCCACTGACTAGCGGCGGCAATGAGCAGTTCTTC. This gives the protein CASRPLTSGGNEQFF.

The genes are TRBV6-5 and TRBJ1-4; unclear D gene. V was trimmed by 4 bases and J by 1 base, leaving 7 bases between them. The CDR3 has 14 residues. From germline, CDR1 is MNHEY and CDR2 SVGAGI. CDR3: CASSFGVTNEKLFF. The CDR3 nucleotides are TGTGCCAGCAGTTTTGGGGTAACTAATGAAAAACTGTTTTTT.

This clone is categorized as medium-sized (0.01 to 0.1%). J is TRBJ1-5 and V is TRBV28; 9 bases agree with TRBD1. The CDR3 consists of 14 residues. CDR1 and CDR2 (germline): MDHEN, SYDVKM. The J segment lost 4 bases and the V segment lost 5 bases, leaving 3 bases of the junction unmatched. The CDR3 protein is CASSLDRGNQPQHF. The CDR3 DNA is TGTGCCAGCAGTCTTGACAGGGGGAATCAGCCCCAGCATTTT.

The gene calls are TRBV9 and TRBJ1-1; TRBD1 matches at 7 bases. The CDR3 runs 14 residues. After removal of 3 bases from V and 4 bases from J, the junction contained 6 bases not matched to a gene. Germline CDR1 reads SGDLS; CDR2 reads YYNGEE. The CDR3, as DNA: TGTGCCAGCAGCGAGTACAGGGGATCCACTGAAGCTTTCTTT. It yields the protein CASSEYRGSTEAFF.

This clone has only a few counts. J is TRBJ2-7 and V is TRBV11-2; D unclear. Trimming pared 8 bases from V and 2 bases from J, leaving 19 bases between. The germline CDR1 and CDR2 sequences are SGHAT and FQNNGV. CDR3 length: 15 residues. The CDR3 is CASVSSDRRTYEQYF. For the CDR3, the DNA is TGTGCCAGCGTCAGCTCGGACCGAAGGACCTACGAGCAGTACTTC. Using reference TRBV11-2 and TRBJ2-7 for the parts outside the CDR3, the full variable domain is EAGVAQSPRYKIIEKRQSVAFWCNPISGHATLYWYQQILGQGPKLLIQFQNNGVVDDSQLPKDRFSAERLKGVDSTLKIQPAKLEDSAVYLCASVSSDRRTYEQYFGPGTRLTVT.

This chain joins TRBV7-8 and TRBJ2-1; D perhaps matches TRBD1 (6 bases). The CDR3 is 13 residues long. Germline CDR1 SGHVS, CDR2 FQNEAQ. Between the trimmed V and J ends, which lost 4 bases and 10 bases, there was a span of 14 bases. The CDR3 DNA is TGTGCCAGCAGCTCAAGCAGGGGAGACGAGCAGTTCTTC. This translates into CASSSSRGDEQFF.

The chain uses TRBV4-1 and TRBJ2-2; 8 bases are shared with TRBD1. The CDR3 runs 14 residues. Germline CDR1 is MGHRA and CDR2 is YSYEKL. Trimming at V came to 7 bases and at J to 4 bases, leaving 5 bases not matched to a gene. CDR3 DNA: TGCGCCAGCACCACAGGGGGAGGCACCGGGGAGCTGTTTTTT. It specifies CASTTGGGTGELFF.

The chain uses TRBV27 and TRBJ1-2; D is uncertain. The CDR3 spans 15 residues. Deletions cut 3 bases from V and 0 bases from J, with 11 bases between. The germline V gene encodes CDR1 MNHEY and CDR2 SMNVEV (reference sequence). The CDR3 DNA sequence: TGTGCCAGCAGTTTCTCCGCAGTAGCTAACTATGGCTACACCTTC. Translating it yields CASSFSAVANYGYTF.

This clone came up once. CDR3 in DNA: TGTGCCAGCAGCTTGCCGGGACAGGGACATTCACCCCTCCACTTT. It is translated as CASSLPGQGHSPLHF. This chain connects TRBV5-6 to TRBJ1-6, with TRBD1 matching 9 bases. CDR3 size: 15 residues. Looked up from germline, CDR1 is SGHDT and CDR2 is YYEEEE. The trim removed 1 base at V and 8 bases at J, leaving 4 bases unmatched.

The chain uses TRBV5-6 and TRBJ1-6, with TRBD1 matching 9 bases. From germline, CDR1 is SGHDT and CDR2 YYEEEE. This CDR3 comprises 17 residues. V was pared by 3 bases and J by 9 bases, with 13 bases of the junction left unmatched. The CDR3 bases are TGTGCCAGCAGCTCCACGGACAGGGGAAATTCGCGTTCACCCCTCCACTTT. Translation: CASSSTDRGNSRSPLHF. The full variable domain, its missing parts supplied by reference TRBV5-6 and TRBJ1-6, is DAGVTQSPTHLIKTRGQQVTLRCSPKSGHDTVSWYQQALGQGPQFIFQYYEEEERQRGNFPDRFSGHQFPNYSSELNVNALLLGDSALYLCASSSTDRGNSRSPLHFGNGTRLTVT.